The rows below give T cell receptor beta chains drawn from one sample of a study of T cell responses to AZD1222 COVID-19 vaccine. Assay: immunoSEQ multiplex PCR; the TCRdb copy retains only in-frame clones and omits some. The data show approximately 180,000 clones, about 89% seen once. The starting material was peripheral blood, obtained on day 0 of AZD1222 vaccination. Receptors originate from an adult in good health. CDR3s include the opening cysteine and the closing phenylalanine or tryptophan. Fields, in order: D gene, V gene, J gene, clone size, CDR3 protein, CDR3 DNA. D genes are given only for firm matches. Not all rows give a size; the values are once, few, many and, for expanded clones, a class.

d_call: NA
v_call: TRBV10-3
j_call: TRBJ1-1
clone_size: few
cdr3_aa: CAISDNRNTEAFF
cdr3_nt: TGTGCCATCAGTGACAACAGGAACACTGAAGCTTTCTTT

d_call: TRBD2
v_call: TRBV5-6
j_call: TRBJ2-1
clone_size: once
cdr3_aa: CASSLGGGRAYNEQFF
cdr3_nt: TGTGCCAGCAGCTTGGGCGGCGGGAGGGCCTACAATGAGCAGTTCTTC

d_call: TRBD1
v_call: TRBV7-3
j_call: TRBJ1-2
clone_size: once
cdr3_aa: CASSLTRTGGNGYTF
cdr3_nt: TGTGCCAGCAGCTTAACGAGGACAGGGGGCAATGGCTACACCTTC

d_call: TRBD1
v_call: TRBV7-6
j_call: TRBJ2-2
clone_size: NA
cdr3_aa: CASSRGQLNTGELFF
cdr3_nt: TGTGCCAGCAGCCGGGGACAGCTGAACACCGGGGAGCTGTTTTTT

d_call: NA
v_call: TRBV19
j_call: TRBJ1-1
clone_size: NA
cdr3_aa: CASSIEGGWKEAFF
cdr3_nt: TGTGCCAGTAGTATAGAGGGTGGCTGGAAAGAAGCTTTCTTT

d_call: NA
v_call: TRBV4-2
j_call: TRBJ1-2
clone_size: NA
cdr3_aa: CASSQDRTVYGYTF
cdr3_nt: TGTGCCAGCAGCCAAGATCGTACAGTGTATGGCTACACCTTC

d_call: NA
v_call: TRBV6-5
j_call: TRBJ1-4
clone_size: NA
cdr3_aa: CASSYSTGHNEKLFF
cdr3_nt: TGTGCCAGCAGTTACTCCACAGGCCATAATGAAAAACTGTTTTTT

d_call: NA
v_call: TRBV28
j_call: TRBJ2-2
clone_size: NA
cdr3_aa: CASTFRTTGELFF
cdr3_nt: TGTGCCAGCACTTTTAGGACCACCGGGGAGCTGTTTTTT

d_call: NA
v_call: TRBV19
j_call: TRBJ1-5
clone_size: once
cdr3_aa: CASSTTNQPQHF
cdr3_nt: TGTGCCAGTAGTACGACCAATCAGCCCCAGCATTTT

d_call: NA
v_call: TRBV12-3/TRBV12-4
j_call: TRBJ1-2
clone_size: NA
cdr3_aa: CASSLDRGYTF
cdr3_nt: TGTGCCAGCAGTCTTGATCGTGGCTACACCTTC

d_call: NA
v_call: TRBV7-8
j_call: TRBJ2-7
clone_size: NA
cdr3_aa: CASSLGQGGSHEQYF
cdr3_nt: TGTGCCAGCAGCTTAGGACAGGGAGGAAGCCACGAGCAGTACTTC

d_call: NA
v_call: TRBV29-1
j_call: TRBJ1-2
clone_size: once
cdr3_aa: CSVENTGWDSYGYTF
cdr3_nt: TGCAGCGTTGAGAACACCGGGTGGGATAGCTATGGCTACACCTTC

d_call: NA
v_call: TRBV19
j_call: TRBJ2-6
clone_size: NA
cdr3_aa: CASSRDTPGANVLTF
cdr3_nt: TGTGCCAGTAGTCGGGACACCCCTGGGGCCAACGTCCTGACTTTC

d_call: NA
v_call: TRBV3-1/TRBV3-2
j_call: TRBJ1-3
clone_size: NA
cdr3_aa: CASSQGTRHDTIYF
cdr3_nt: TGTGCCAGCAGCCAAGGGACGAGGCACGACACCATATATTTT

d_call: TRBD1
v_call: TRBV7-2
j_call: TRBJ1-1
clone_size: NA
cdr3_aa: CASSPRGTGTWGTEAFF
cdr3_nt: TGTGCCAGCAGCCCAAGAGGGACAGGAACATGGGGCACTGAAGCTTTCTTT

d_call: NA
v_call: TRBV19
j_call: TRBJ2-2
clone_size: NA
cdr3_aa: CASSVSGNTGELFF
cdr3_nt: TGTGCCAGTAGTGTGTCGGGGAACACCGGGGAGCTGTTTTTT

d_call: TRBD2
v_call: TRBV18
j_call: TRBJ2-1
clone_size: NA
cdr3_aa: CASSPGLARNNEQFF
cdr3_nt: TGTGCCAGCTCGCCGGGACTAGCGAGAAACAATGAGCAGTTCTTC

d_call: TRBD1
v_call: TRBV7-3
j_call: TRBJ2-6
clone_size: NA
cdr3_aa: CASSPREDQGQGAYGANVLTF
cdr3_nt: TGTGCCAGCAGCCCCAGAGAAGATCAGGGACAGGGGGCTTATGGGGCCAACGTCCTGACTTTC

d_call: TRBD1
v_call: TRBV3-1/TRBV3-2
j_call: TRBJ2-3
clone_size: once
cdr3_aa: CASSLQGSTDTQYF
cdr3_nt: TGTGCCAGCAGCTTACAGGGGAGCACAGATACGCAGTATTTT

d_call: TRBD1
v_call: TRBV6-2/TRBV6-3
j_call: TRBJ2-2
clone_size: NA
cdr3_aa: CASSLTGGTGELFF
cdr3_nt: TGTGCCAGCAGTTTGACAGGGGGCACCGGGGAGCTGTTTTTT

d_call: TRBD1
v_call: TRBV28
j_call: TRBJ1-5
clone_size: NA
cdr3_aa: CASTRTGANQPQHF
cdr3_nt: TGTGCCAGCACCCGAACAGGGGCCAATCAGCCCCAGCATTTT

d_call: TRBD2
v_call: TRBV5-4
j_call: TRBJ2-7
clone_size: NA
cdr3_aa: CASSLGGSGRAYEQYF
cdr3_nt: TGTGCCAGCAGCTTGGGAGGTAGCGGGAGGGCCTACGAGCAGTACTTC

d_call: TRBD2
v_call: TRBV7-9
j_call: TRBJ2-2
clone_size: NA
cdr3_aa: CASSIGLAGFYGELFF
cdr3_nt: TGTGCCAGCAGCATTGGTTTAGCGGGGTTTTACGGGGAGCTGTTTTTT

d_call: NA
v_call: TRBV7-2
j_call: TRBJ2-3
clone_size: once
cdr3_aa: CASSPKTGDTQYF
cdr3_nt: TGTGCCAGCAGCCCGAAGACAGGAGATACGCAGTATTTT

d_call: NA
v_call: TRBV7-8
j_call: TRBJ2-1
clone_size: NA
cdr3_aa: CASSGLGTRVRGEQFF
cdr3_nt: TGTGCCAGCAGCGGACTTGGGACCCGCGTCAGGGGTGAGCAGTTCTTC

d_call: NA
v_call: TRBV27
j_call: TRBJ1-2
clone_size: NA
cdr3_aa: CASSYKGNYGYTF
cdr3_nt: TGTGCCAGCAGTTATAAGGGAAATTATGGCTACACCTTC

d_call: NA
v_call: TRBV7-9
j_call: TRBJ1-2
clone_size: NA
cdr3_aa: CASSLLVVGGANYGYTF
cdr3_nt: TGTGCCAGCAGCTTATTGGTTGTCGGAGGGGCTAACTATGGCTACACCTTC

d_call: NA
v_call: TRBV6-5
j_call: TRBJ1-1
clone_size: NA
cdr3_aa: CASREEKLAFF
cdr3_nt: TGTGCCAGCAGGGAGGAAAAGCTAGCTTTCTTT

d_call: TRBD2
v_call: TRBV5-1
j_call: TRBJ2-2
clone_size: few
cdr3_aa: CASSLRLAGGAGELFF
cdr3_nt: TGCGCCAGCAGCTTGAGGCTAGCGGGGGGTGCCGGGGAGCTGTTTTTT

d_call: NA
v_call: TRBV5-1
j_call: TRBJ2-3
clone_size: NA
cdr3_aa: CASSLAATSRDTQYF
cdr3_nt: TGCGCCAGCAGCTTGGCCGCGACTAGTAGAGATACGCAGTATTTT

d_call: NA
v_call: TRBV12-3/TRBV12-4
j_call: TRBJ1-2
clone_size: NA
cdr3_aa: CASSPDYGYTF
cdr3_nt: TGTGCCAGCAGCCCCGACTATGGCTACACCTTC

d_call: TRBD2
v_call: TRBV5-8
j_call: TRBJ2-2
clone_size: few
cdr3_aa: CASSLDRGGPGELFF
cdr3_nt: TGTGCCAGCAGCTTGGACCGGGGGGGCCCCGGGGAGCTGTTTTTT

d_call: TRBD2
v_call: TRBV19
j_call: TRBJ2-3
clone_size: NA
cdr3_aa: CASSETSGRRTNGDTQYF
cdr3_nt: TGTGCCAGTAGTGAGACTAGCGGGAGAAGAACGAATGGTGATACGCAGTATTTT

d_call: NA
v_call: TRBV14
j_call: TRBJ1-6
clone_size: NA
cdr3_aa: CASSATAGINSPLHF
cdr3_nt: TGTGCCAGCAGCGCGACTGCAGGGATCAATTCACCCCTCCACTTT

d_call: NA
v_call: TRBV5-1
j_call: TRBJ2-1
clone_size: NA
cdr3_aa: CASSLDPSSYNEQFF
cdr3_nt: TGCGCCAGCAGCTTGGATCCGAGCTCCTACAATGAGCAGTTCTTC

d_call: TRBD1
v_call: TRBV7-2
j_call: TRBJ1-3
clone_size: once
cdr3_aa: CASSLAVTGGNTIYF
cdr3_nt: TGTGCCAGCAGCTTAGCGGTGACAGGGGGAAACACCATATATTTT

d_call: TRBD2
v_call: TRBV5-1
j_call: TRBJ2-3
clone_size: NA
cdr3_aa: CASSLRSSGRATDTQYF
cdr3_nt: TGCGCCAGCAGCTTAAGATCTAGCGGGAGGGCAACAGATACGCAGTATTTT

d_call: TRBD1
v_call: TRBV5-5
j_call: TRBJ2-1
clone_size: NA
cdr3_aa: CASSLGTGAYNEQFF
cdr3_nt: TGTGCCAGCAGCTTGGGGACAGGGGCCTACAATGAGCAGTTCTTC

d_call: NA
v_call: TRBV28
j_call: TRBJ2-4
clone_size: NA
cdr3_aa: CASSLFGRAKNIQYF
cdr3_nt: TGTGCCAGCAGTTTATTCGGCAGAGCCAAAAACATTCAGTACTTC

d_call: TRBD1
v_call: TRBV3-1/TRBV3-2
j_call: TRBJ1-1
clone_size: NA
cdr3_aa: CASSQKQGVNTEAFF
cdr3_nt: TGTGCCAGCAGCCAAAAACAGGGGGTGAACACTGAAGCTTTCTTT

d_call: NA
v_call: TRBV6-6
j_call: TRBJ2-2
clone_size: NA
cdr3_aa: CASSYTGLTNTGELFF
cdr3_nt: TGTGCCAGCAGTTACACGGGCCTTACGAACACCGGGGAGCTGTTTTTT

d_call: NA
v_call: TRBV6-5
j_call: TRBJ2-7
clone_size: NA
cdr3_aa: CASSRGLDYEQYF
cdr3_nt: TGTGCCAGCAGTCGAGGACTCGACTACGAGCAGTACTTC

d_call: NA
v_call: TRBV28
j_call: TRBJ1-2
clone_size: NA
cdr3_aa: CASSLGAGHNYGYTF
cdr3_nt: TGTGCCAGCAGTTTAGGGGCAGGCCACAACTATGGCTACACCTTC

d_call: NA
v_call: TRBV27
j_call: TRBJ1-5
clone_size: NA
cdr3_aa: CASSLNSAGGGQPQHF
cdr3_nt: TGTGCCAGCAGTTTAAACTCGGCGGGGGGCGGTCAGCCCCAGCATTTT

d_call: TRBD1
v_call: TRBV2
j_call: TRBJ1-2
clone_size: few
cdr3_aa: CASQRDRTDYGYTF
cdr3_nt: TGTGCCAGCCAACGGGACAGAACTGACTATGGCTACACCTTC

d_call: TRBD1
v_call: TRBV18
j_call: TRBJ2-7
clone_size: NA
cdr3_aa: CATSGQGDYEQYF
cdr3_nt: TGTGCCACCTCTGGACAGGGGGACTACGAGCAGTACTTC

d_call: NA
v_call: TRBV3-1/TRBV3-2
j_call: TRBJ1-1
clone_size: NA
cdr3_aa: CASSQGGGAFF
cdr3_nt: TGTGCCAGCAGCCAAGGAGGAGGGGCTTTCTTT

d_call: NA
v_call: TRBV5-1
j_call: TRBJ2-6
clone_size: NA
cdr3_aa: CASSLGDSLPGANVLTF
cdr3_nt: TGCGCCAGCAGCTTGGGAGACAGTTTACCTGGGGCCAACGTCCTGACTTTC

d_call: NA
v_call: TRBV29-1
j_call: TRBJ1-2
clone_size: NA
cdr3_aa: CSVEGLDYGYTF
cdr3_nt: TGCAGCGTTGAAGGGCTGGACTATGGCTACACCTTC

d_call: NA
v_call: TRBV5-1
j_call: TRBJ2-6
clone_size: NA
cdr3_aa: CASSLLGGAGANVLTF
cdr3_nt: TGCGCCAGCAGCTTGCTGGGGGGGGCAGGGGCCAACGTCCTGACTTTC